This is a list of T cell receptor beta chains from one sample in a study of cytomegalovirus exposure and HLA in healthy donors. Method: immunoSEQ multiplex PCR; TCRdb's copy keeps in-frame clones and lacks some. In the table there are roughly 250,000 clones, just under 85% of which are singletons. Sequences were obtained from PBMCs. Every receptor here comes from a woman aged 40-49 years in good health and CMV-seropositive. Each CDR3 is given with its conserved first and last residue. D genes are given only for firm matches. Rows may omit the clone size; those that give it use once, few, many or a size class.

v_gene: TRBV13; abundance: once; d_gene: TRBD2; j_gene: TRBJ2-7; CDR3aa: CASSLGSGRMTYEQYF; CDR3nt: TGTGCCAGCAGCTTGGGTAGCGGGAGAATGACCTACGAGCAGTACTTC
v_gene: TRBV7-2; abundance: .; d_gene: .; j_gene: TRBJ2-1; CDR3aa: CASGGLGNEQFF; CDR3nt: TGTGCCTCCGGGGGACTGGGTAATGAGCAGTTCTTC
v_gene: TRBV7-2; abundance: .; d_gene: TRBD1; j_gene: TRBJ1-4; CDR3aa: CASSPRGVGDWDEKLFF; CDR3nt: TGTGCCAGCAGCCCCAGGGGGGTGGGGGATTGGGATGAAAAACTGTTTTTT
v_gene: TRBV30; abundance: .; d_gene: .; j_gene: TRBJ2-7; CDR3aa: CAWSPWDSREQYF; CDR3nt: TGTGCCTGGAGCCCCTGGGACTCCAGGGAGCAGTACTTC
v_gene: TRBV28; abundance: .; d_gene: .; j_gene: TRBJ1-3; CDR3aa: CASRGGGIGGNTIYF; CDR3nt: TGTGCCAGCAGAGGGGGGGGCATAGGTGGAAACACCATATATTTT
v_gene: TRBV18; abundance: .; d_gene: TRBD1; j_gene: TRBJ1-1; CDR3aa: CASSPSLTGGTEAFF; CDR3nt: TGTGCCAGCTCACCGAGCCTTACAGGGGGCACTGAAGCTTTCTTT
v_gene: TRBV19; abundance: .; d_gene: TRBD2; j_gene: TRBJ2-7; CDR3aa: CASSIGGRTHEQYF; CDR3nt: TGTGCCAGTAGTATTGGCGGGAGGACCCACGAGCAGTACTTC
v_gene: TRBV4-3; abundance: .; d_gene: TRBD1; j_gene: TRBJ1-3; CDR3aa: CASSHGTGTSSGNTIYF; CDR3nt: TGCGCCAGCAGCCATGGGACAGGGACCTCCTCTGGAAACACCATATATTTT
v_gene: TRBV29-1; abundance: .; d_gene: .; j_gene: TRBJ2-7; CDR3aa: CSGRQGYEQYF; CDR3nt: TGCAGCGGTAGACAAGGATACGAGCAGTACTTC
v_gene: TRBV28; abundance: .; d_gene: TRBD1; j_gene: TRBJ1-2; CDR3aa: CASSSPPQGGYGYTF; CDR3nt: TGTGCCAGCAGTTCACCACCTCAGGGGGGCTATGGCTACACCTTC
v_gene: TRBV6-6; abundance: .; d_gene: TRBD2; j_gene: TRBJ2-3; CDR3aa: CASSSQAGVITDTQYF; CDR3nt: TGTGCCAGCAGTTCCCAAGCGGGAGTGATTACAGATACGCAGTATTTT
v_gene: TRBV27; abundance: .; d_gene: TRBD1; j_gene: TRBJ1-1; CDR3aa: CASSSWDRPNTEAFF; CDR3nt: TGTGCCAGCAGTTCGTGGGACAGGCCGAACACTGAAGCTTTCTTT
v_gene: TRBV7-9; abundance: .; d_gene: .; j_gene: TRBJ1-2; CDR3aa: CASSLRDIVNYGYTF; CDR3nt: TGTGCCAGCAGCTTAAGGGACATCGTTAACTATGGCTACACCTTC
v_gene: TRBV28; abundance: .; d_gene: TRBD1; j_gene: TRBJ1-1; CDR3aa: CASSSTSTGLSTEAFF; CDR3nt: TGTGCCAGCAGTTCTACTTCGACAGGGTTGAGTACTGAAGCTTTCTTT
v_gene: TRBV6-6; abundance: .; d_gene: .; j_gene: TRBJ1-1; CDR3aa: CASTTGLNTEAFF; CDR3nt: TGTGCCAGCACCACAGGGCTGAACACTGAAGCTTTCTTT
v_gene: TRBV29-1; abundance: .; d_gene: TRBD1; j_gene: TRBJ1-1; CDR3aa: CSVEADRGTVNTEAFF; CDR3nt: TGCAGCGTTGAAGCGGACAGGGGTACGGTCAACACTGAAGCTTTCTTT
v_gene: TRBV2; abundance: .; d_gene: TRBD2; j_gene: TRBJ2-7; CDR3aa: CASSEGFRLADSYEQYF; CDR3nt: TGTGCCAGCAGTGAAGGTTTTAGACTAGCGGATTCCTACGAGCAGTACTTC
v_gene: TRBV6-1; abundance: .; d_gene: TRBD2; j_gene: TRBJ2-1; CDR3aa: CASSEAELAGGNEQFF; CDR3nt: TGTGCCAGCAGTGAAGCAGAACTAGCGGGGGGTAATGAGCAGTTCTTC
v_gene: TRBV19; abundance: .; d_gene: TRBD1; j_gene: TRBJ1-6; CDR3aa: CASSLSGTGNSPLHF; CDR3nt: TGTGCCAGTAGCCTCTCCGGGACAGGGAATTCACCCCTCCACTTT
v_gene: TRBV6-5; abundance: few; d_gene: .; j_gene: TRBJ2-7; CDR3aa: CASSPSGTLYEQYF; CDR3nt: TGTGCCAGCAGCCCATCCGGGACACTCTACGAGCAGTACTTC